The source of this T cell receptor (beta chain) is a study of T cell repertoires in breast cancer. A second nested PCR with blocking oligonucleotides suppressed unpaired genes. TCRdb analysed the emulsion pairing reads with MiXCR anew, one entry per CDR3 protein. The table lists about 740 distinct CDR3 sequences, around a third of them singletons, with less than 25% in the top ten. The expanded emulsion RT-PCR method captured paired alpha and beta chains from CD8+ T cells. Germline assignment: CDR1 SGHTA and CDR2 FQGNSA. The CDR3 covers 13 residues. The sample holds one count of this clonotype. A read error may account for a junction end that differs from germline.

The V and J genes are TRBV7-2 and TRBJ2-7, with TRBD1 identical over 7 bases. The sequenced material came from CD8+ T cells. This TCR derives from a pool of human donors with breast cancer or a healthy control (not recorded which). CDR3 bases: TGCGCCAGCAGCTGGGACAGCTCCTACGGGCAGTACTTC. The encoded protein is CASSWDSSYGQYF.